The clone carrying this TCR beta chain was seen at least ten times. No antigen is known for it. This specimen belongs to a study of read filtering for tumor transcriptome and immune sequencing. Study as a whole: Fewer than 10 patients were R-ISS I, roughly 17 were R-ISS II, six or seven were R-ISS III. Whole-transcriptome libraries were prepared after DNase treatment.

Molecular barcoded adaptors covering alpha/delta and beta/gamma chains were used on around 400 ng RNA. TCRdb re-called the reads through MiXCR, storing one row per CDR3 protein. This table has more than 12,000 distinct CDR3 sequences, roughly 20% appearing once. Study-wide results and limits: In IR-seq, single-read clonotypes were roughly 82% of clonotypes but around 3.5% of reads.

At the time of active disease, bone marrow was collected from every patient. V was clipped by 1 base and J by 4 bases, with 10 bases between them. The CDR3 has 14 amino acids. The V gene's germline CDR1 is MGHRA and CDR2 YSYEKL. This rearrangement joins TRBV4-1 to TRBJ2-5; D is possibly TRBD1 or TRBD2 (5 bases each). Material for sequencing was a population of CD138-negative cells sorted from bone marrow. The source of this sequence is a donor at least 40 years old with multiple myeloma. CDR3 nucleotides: TGCGCCAGCAGCCAAGCGTCTGGGGGAGAGACCCAGTACTTC. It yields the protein CASSQASGGETQYF.